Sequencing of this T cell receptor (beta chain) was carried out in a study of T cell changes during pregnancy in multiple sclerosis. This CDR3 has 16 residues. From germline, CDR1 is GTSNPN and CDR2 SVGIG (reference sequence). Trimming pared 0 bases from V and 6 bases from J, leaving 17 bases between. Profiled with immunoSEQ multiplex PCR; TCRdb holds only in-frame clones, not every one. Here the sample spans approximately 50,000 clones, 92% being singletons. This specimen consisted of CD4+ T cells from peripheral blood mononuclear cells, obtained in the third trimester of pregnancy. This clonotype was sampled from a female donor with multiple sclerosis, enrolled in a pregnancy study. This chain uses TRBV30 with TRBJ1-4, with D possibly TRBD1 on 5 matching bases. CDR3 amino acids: CAWSVLKGRRDEKLFF. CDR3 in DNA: TGTGCCTGGAGTGTACTTAAGGGACGGAGGGATGAAAAACTGTTTTTT.